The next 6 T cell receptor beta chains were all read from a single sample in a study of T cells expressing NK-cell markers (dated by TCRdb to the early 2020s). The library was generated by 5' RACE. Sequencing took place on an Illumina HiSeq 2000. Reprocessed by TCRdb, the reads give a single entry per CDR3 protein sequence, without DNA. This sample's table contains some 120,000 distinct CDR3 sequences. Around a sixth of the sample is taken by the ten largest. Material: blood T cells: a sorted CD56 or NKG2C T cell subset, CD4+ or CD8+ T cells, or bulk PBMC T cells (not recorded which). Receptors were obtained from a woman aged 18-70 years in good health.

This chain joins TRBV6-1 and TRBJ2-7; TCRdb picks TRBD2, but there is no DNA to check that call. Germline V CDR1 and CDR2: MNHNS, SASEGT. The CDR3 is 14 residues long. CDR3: CASSPFSEGNEQYF.

This CDR3 reads CASSSGTLRYETQYF. J is TRBJ2-5 and V is TRBV5-1; the D call of TRBD2 rests on TCRdb alone, since no DNA is present to check it. The CDR3 has 15 residues. Germline CDR1 reads SGHRS; CDR2 reads YFSETQ.

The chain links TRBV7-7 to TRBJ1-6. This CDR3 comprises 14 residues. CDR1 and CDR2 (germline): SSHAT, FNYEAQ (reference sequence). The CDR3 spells CASSFGEAGSPLHF. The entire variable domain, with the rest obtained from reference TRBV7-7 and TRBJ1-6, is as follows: GAGVSQSPRYKVTKRGQDVTLRCDPISSHATLYWYQQALGQGPEFLTYFNYEAQPDKSGLPSDRFSAERPEGSISTLTIQRTEQRDSAMYRCASSFGEAGSPLHFGNGTRLTVT.

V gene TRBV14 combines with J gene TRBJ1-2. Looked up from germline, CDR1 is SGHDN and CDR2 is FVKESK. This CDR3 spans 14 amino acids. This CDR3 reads CASSQDGFSYGYTF.

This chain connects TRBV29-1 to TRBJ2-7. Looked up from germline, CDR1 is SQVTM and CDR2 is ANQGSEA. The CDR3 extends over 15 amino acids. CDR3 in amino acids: CSVEDGSRESYEQYF.

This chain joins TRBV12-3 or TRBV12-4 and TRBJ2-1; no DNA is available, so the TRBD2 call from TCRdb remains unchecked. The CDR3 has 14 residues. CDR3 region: CASSPGAGYNEQFF.